What follows are 21 T cell receptor beta chains derived from one specimen sequenced in a study of monozygotic twins with inflammatory bowel disease. TCRdb re-called the 5' RACE reads, yielding one record per CDR3 amino acid sequence without DNA. In all, the sample yields a few hundred thousand distinct CDR3 sequences. Sequencing was done on a sample of blood. The origin of the receptors is a human donor with ulcerative colitis or Crohn's disease, or a healthy co-twin of an affected twin (not recorded which).

The chain links TRBV11-3 to TRBJ2-1; absent DNA, TCRdb's TRBD2 call cannot be checked. Germline-derived CDR1 and CDR2 are SGHNT and YENEEA. The CDR3 consists of 17 residues. CDR3 amino acids: CASSKSSGGGSYNEQFF.

This chain uses TRBV28 with TRBJ1-2; TCRdb picks TRBD1, but there is no DNA to check that call. From germline, CDR1 is MDHEN and CDR2 SYDVKM. CDR3 size: 15 residues. CDR3 residues: CASGFGGGRIYGYTF.

This chain's CDR3 is CASSQATSGGDGELFF. The chain couples TRBV4-2 to TRBJ2-2; TCRdb returns TRBD2, unconfirmable since there is no DNA. This CDR3 is built from 16 residues. CDR1 LGHNA and CDR2 YNFKEQ come from the germline V gene.

V is TRBV7-8 and J is TRBJ1-4; TCRdb outputs TRBD1, but without DNA this stays unchecked. This CDR3 region has 18 residues. The germline V gene has CDR1 SGHVS and CDR2 FQNEAQ. The CDR3 reads CASSFEPGTPATNEKLFF.

V and J are TRBV6-5 and TRBJ1-5; there is no DNA to check the TCRdb D call of TRBD1. CDR1 is MNHEY and CDR2 is SVGAGI in the germline V gene. This CDR3 spans 14 amino acids. CDR3 protein: CASSHTGRSQPQHF.

The rearrangement links TRBV20-1 to TRBJ1-1; TCRdb's D call, TRBD1, is unchecked because there is no DNA. Germline CDR1 is DFQATT and CDR2 is SNEGSKA (reference sequence). The CDR3 loop spans 15 amino acids. The CDR3 is CSARYNWDRITEAFF.

V usage is TRBV29-1 and J usage is TRBJ2-7; lacking DNA, the TRBD1 call made by TCRdb goes unchecked. Germline V CDR1 and CDR2: SQVTM, ANQGSEA. This CDR3 spans 14 amino acids. CDR3: CSVDPGTGLYEQYF.

The V call is TRBV7-3, the J call TRBJ1-1; TCRdb's D gene call, TRBD1, goes unchecked for lack of DNA. The CDR3 totals 16 residues. CDR1 SGHTA and CDR2 FQGTGA come from the germline V gene. The CDR3 sequence: CASSPLAAQANTEAFF.

This chain uses TRBV18 with TRBJ2-3; TCRdb indicates TRBD1, and absent DNA this call remains unverified. Germline V gene sequence: CDR1 KGHSH, CDR2 LQKENI. CDR3 size: 16 residues. The CDR3 here is CASSPLSGTATDTQYF.

The chain links TRBV20-1 to TRBJ1-5; as DNA is missing, the TRBD1 call by TCRdb cannot be tested. Germline assignment: CDR1 DFQATT and CDR2 SNEGSKA (reference sequence). The CDR3 has 15 residues. CDR3 in amino acids: CSARAGQGWYQPQHF.

This chain joins TRBV4-3 and TRBJ2-5; TCRdb calls TRBD1, which cannot be checked without DNA. The CDR3 runs to 13 residues. Germline V CDR1 and CDR2: LGHNA, YSLEER. The CDR3 sequence is CASSQGTRETQYF.

The J gene is TRBJ1-1, the V gene TRBV30; TCRdb calls TRBD1, which cannot be checked without DNA. The CDR3 sequence is 14 residues long. The germline V gene has CDR1 GTSNPN and CDR2 SVGIG (reference sequence). The CDR3: CAWSAPWTATEAFF. Looking up the rest from reference TRBV30 and TRBJ1-1 gives the full variable domain: SQTIHQWPATLVQPVGSPLSLECTVEGTSNPNLYWYRQAAGRGLQLLFYSVGIGQISSEVPQNLSASRPQDRQFILSSKKLLLSDSGFYLCAWSAPWTATEAFFGQGTRLTVV.

The chain combines TRBV7-3 with TRBJ2-5. Looked up from germline, CDR1 is SGHTA and CDR2 is FQGTGA. The CDR3 length is 11 residues. The CDR3 sequence is CASSYGGTQYF.

The rearrangement links TRBV5-1 to TRBJ2-7; with no DNA, the TCRdb D assignment of TRBD1 cannot be verified. Germline V lookup: CDR1 SGHRS, CDR2 YFSETQ. The CDR3 has 14 amino acids. This chain's CDR3 is CASSLRADSYEQYF. The entire variable domain, with the rest obtained from reference TRBV5-1 and TRBJ2-7, is as follows: KAGVTQTPRYLIKTRGQQVTLSCSPISGHRSVSWYQQTPGQGLQFLFEYFSETQRNKGNFPGRFSGRQFSNSRSEMNVSTLELGDSALYLCASSLRADSYEQYFGPGTRLTVT.

The gene calls are TRBV7-3 and TRBJ2-1; TCRdb designates TRBD1, a call that cannot be tested without DNA. Per germline, CDR1 SGHTA and CDR2 FQGTGA. This CDR3 has 13 amino acids. The CDR3 is CASSSGTANEQFF. The whole variable domain, filled in from reference TRBV7-3 and TRBJ2-1, reads GAGVSQTPSNKVTEKGKYVELRCDPISGHTALYWYRQSLGQGPEFLIYFQGTGAADDSGLPNDRFFAVRPEGSVSTLKIQRTERGDSAVYLCASSSGTANEQFFGPGTRLTVL.

J is TRBJ1-6 and V is TRBV7-2. This CDR3 comprises 16 residues. Germline lookup yields CDR1 SGHTA and CDR2 FQGNSA. The CDR3 reads CASSLSGNSYNSPLHF.

The V gene is TRBV7-6, the J gene TRBJ2-1; TCRdb's D call, TRBD2, is unchecked because there is no DNA. The germline CDR1 and CDR2 sequences are SGHVS and FNYEAQ. CDR3 size: 14 residues. CDR3 in amino acids: CASSPGTSPREQFF.

The chain links TRBV7-9 to TRBJ1-1; TCRdb lists TRBD1, though no DNA is available to test this call. Germline V gene data show CDR1 as SEHNR and CDR2 as FQNEAQ (reference sequence). The CDR3 totals 17 residues. The chain's CDR3 is CASSLAGGSRGWTEAFF.

This rearrangement joins TRBV5-1 to TRBJ1-1; the D call from TCRdb, TRBD1, cannot be confirmed without DNA. The CDR3 length is 14 residues. Germline V CDR1 and CDR2: SGHRS, YFSETQ. The CDR3 loop is CASSFWEGATEAFF.

The chain employs TRBV20-1 and TRBJ2-6; TCRdb's assignment of TRBD1 cannot be checked, as there is no DNA. This CDR3 region has 14 residues. CDR1 and CDR2 from the germline V gene are DFQATT and SNEGSKA (reference sequence). The CDR3 spells CSARDPRGANVLTF.

V and J are TRBV5-1 and TRBJ1-1; the D call from TCRdb, TRBD1, cannot be confirmed without DNA. Looked up from germline, CDR1 is SGHRS and CDR2 is YFSETQ. The CDR3 covers 14 residues. CDR3 region: CASSLGGTDTEAFF. Looking up the rest from reference TRBV5-1 and TRBJ1-1 gives the full variable domain: KAGVTQTPRYLIKTRGQQVTLSCSPISGHRSVSWYQQTPGQGLQFLFEYFSETQRNKGNFPGRFSGRQFSNSRSEMNVSTLELGDSALYLCASSLGGTDTEAFFGQGTRLTVV.